The 21 T cell receptor beta chains below come from one sample, sequenced in a study of blood T cell repertoires in COVID-19. Here immunoSEQ multiplex PCR was the method, and the copy in TCRdb shows in-frame clones only, minus some. The sample holds around 100,000 clones; about 91% are singletons and the top ten take 5%. Sequenced: peripheral blood. The receptors originated from a human donor in a cohort sampled during active COVID-19.

Here the CDR3 DNA reads TGTGCCAGTAGTATCCCGACACAGGGCTACACCTTC. It codes for CASSIPTQGYTF. This chain joins TRBV19 and TRBJ1-2; D ambiguous. Germline CDR1 LNHDA, CDR2 SQIVND (reference sequence). This CDR3 spans 12 amino acids. Trimming pared 3 bases from V and 8 bases from J, leaving 10 bases between.

This clone was detected a few times. The V and J genes are TRBV12-3 or TRBV12-4 and TRBJ1-6, with TRBD1 matching over 7 bases. This CDR3 has 12 amino acids. Trimming cost V 6 bases and J 10 bases; bases outside gene matches: 3. The CDR3 DNA sequence: TGTGCCAGCAGGCAGGGGGGCTCACCCCTCCACTTT. Its translation is CASRQGGSPLHF.

J is TRBJ2-2 and V is TRBV19; tentatively, D is TRBD1 (5 bases). The CDR3 loop spans 15 amino acids. V lost 7 bases and J lost 3, with 15 bases in between. CDR1 and CDR2 (germline): LNHDA, SQIVND (reference sequence). The CDR3 region has the DNA TGTGCCAGTACCTTTTGGGGCCAGTACACCGGGGAGCTGTTTTTT. This encodes CASTFWGQYTGELFF. Complete variable domain (other parts from reference TRBV19 and TRBJ2-2): DGGITQSPKYLFRKEGQNVTLSCEQNLNHDAMYWYRQDPGQGLRLIYYSQIVNDFQKGDIAEGYSVSREKKESFPLTVTSAQKNPTAFYLCASTFWGQYTGELFFGEGSRLTVL.

The V gene is TRBV4-1, the J gene TRBJ1-6; tentative D call: TRBD1 (5 bases). V shed 1 base and J shed 9 bases, with 10 bases lying between them. The V gene's germline CDR1 is MGHRA and CDR2 YSYEKL. The CDR3 consists of 14 residues. The CDR3 region is CASSQVGGVSPLHF. The CDR3 DNA reads as TGCGCCAGCAGCCAAGTCGGAGGGGTTTCACCCCTCCACTTT.

The gene calls are TRBV9 and TRBJ1-1, with D uncertain. Germline CDR1 reads SGDLS; CDR2 reads YYNGEE. With 1 base removed from V and 7 bases from J, the gap between germline ends came to 14 bases. This CDR3 has 14 residues. Here the CDR3 reads CASSVLGGRSEAFF. The CDR3, as DNA: TGTGCCAGCAGCGTACTCGGCGGGAGAAGTGAAGCTTTCTTT.

This rearrangement joins TRBV6-5 to TRBJ2-7, with D maybe TRBD1 (6 bases). Germline V CDR1 and CDR2: MNHEY, SVGAGI. V was clipped by 5 bases and J by 5 bases, with 16 bases between them. The CDR3 totals 14 residues. CDR3 bases: TGTGCCAGCAGTACAACTCCGGGACACCACGAGCAGTACTTC. This gives the protein CASSTTPGHHEQYF.

V is TRBV3-1 (or the pseudogene TRBV3-2) and J is TRBJ2-3, with D tentatively TRBD2 (6 bases). CDR1 and CDR2 from the germline V gene are LGHDT and YNNKEL (reference sequence). Trimming stripped 5 bases from V and 7 bases from J, with 10 bases between. This CDR3 spans 12 amino acids. The CDR3 DNA follows: TGTGCCAGCAGCTCCGGCGGGAATACGCAGTATTTT. Its translation is CASSSGGNTQYF.

The CDR3 bases are TGTGCCAGCAAGTGGGGAGGGAACTATGGCTACACCTTC. Translating it yields CASKWGGNYGYTF. The chain joins TRBV6-5 to TRBJ1-2; D is uncertain. The CDR3 runs to 13 residues. Germline values: CDR1 MNHEY, CDR2 SVGAGI. V gave up 7 bases and J gave up 2 bases, with 11 bases separating them.

This rearrangement joins TRBV20-1 to TRBJ2-7; D is uncertain. This CDR3 spans 15 amino acids. CDR1 and CDR2 (germline): DFQATT, SNEGSKA (reference sequence). Trimming took 3 bases from V and 2 from J, leaving 17 bases between them. CDR3: CSASSRSGMTYEQYF. Here the CDR3 DNA reads TGCAGTGCTAGTTCGCGGTCTGGCATGACCTACGAGCAGTACTTC.

This clone was found once. The chain employs TRBV4-1 and TRBJ1-2, with D maybe TRBD1 (6 bases). The CDR3 length is 15 residues. Germline V CDR1 and CDR2: MGHRA, YSYEKL. Between the trimmed V and J ends, which lost 3 bases and 2 bases, there was a span of 13 bases. The CDR3 spells CASSQSGTPNYGYTF. CDR3 sequence (DNA): TGCGCCAGCAGCCAGTCCGGGACACCCAACTATGGCTACACCTTC.

The chain combines TRBV10-3 with TRBJ2-7; 7 bases are a match to TRBD2. Trimming removed 6 bases from V and 5 bases from J; junction bases left unmatched: 13. The germline CDR1 and CDR2 sequences are ENHRY and SYGVKD. CDR3 length: 15 residues. Here the CDR3 reads CAIRPTSATTHEQYF. The CDR3 nucleotides read TGTGCCATCAGGCCCACTAGCGCGACAACCCACGAGCAGTACTTC.

CDR3 residues: CASSFTSGSYNEQFF. The CDR3 DNA reads TGTGCCAGCAGCTTCACTAGCGGCTCCTACAATGAGCAGTTCTTC. J is TRBJ2-1 and V is TRBV7-3; the match to TRBD2 covers 8 bases. CDR1 is SGHTA and CDR2 is FQGTGA in the germline V gene. V dropped 3 bases and J dropped 0; count of bases not matched to a gene: 1. This CDR3 has 15 amino acids.

The chain uses TRBV7-4 and TRBJ2-1, with D possibly matching TRBD2 (5 bases). CDR1 and CDR2 (germline): SGHVT, SQSDAQ. The CDR3 contains 15 residues. With 5 bases removed from V and 7 bases from J, the gap between germline ends came to 18 bases. This chain's CDR3 is CASSLFKGVRNEQFF. The CDR3 bases are TGTGCCAGCAGCCTTTTTAAGGGAGTCCGTAATGAGCAGTTCTTC.

The chain recombines TRBV9 with TRBJ1-1; D perhaps matches TRBD1 (6 bases). Germline-derived CDR1 and CDR2 are SGDLS and YYNGEE. There are 15 residues in the CDR3. Trimming left V 0 bases short and J 2 bases short, with 11 bases between. The CDR3 here is CASSVAWGGNTEAFF. The CDR3 nucleotides read TGTGCCAGCAGCGTAGCCTGGGGGGGCAACACTGAAGCTTTCTTT.

The chain recombines TRBV28 with TRBJ2-5; 7 bases fit TRBD2. The junction had 3 bases not matched to a gene; V was cut back by 0 bases and J by 2 bases. The CDR3 loop spans 15 amino acids. Germline CDR1 and CDR2: MDHEN and SYDVKM. The DNA for the CDR3 is TGTGCCAGCAGTTTATGGTGGGAGGGACAAGAGACCCAGTACTTC. As protein: CASSLWWEGQETQYF.

This clone was observed once. The gene calls are TRBV19 and TRBJ2-5, with D maybe TRBD2 (7 bases). Germline V CDR1 and CDR2: LNHDA, SQIVND (reference sequence). V was trimmed by 3 bases and J by 1 base, leaving 12 bases between them. This CDR3 comprises 15 residues. In DNA, the CDR3 is TGTGCCAGTAGTATGTACGGGGGGCCCCAAGAGACCCAGTACTTC. It codes for CASSMYGGPQETQYF.

This clone occurred a few times. Here the CDR3 reads CASSRTDQETQYF. The CDR3 nucleotides are TGTGCCAGCAGCAGGACAGATCAAGAGACCCAGTACTTC. The chain is built from TRBV7-3 and TRBJ2-5; TRBD1 might be the D (6 bases). The CDR3 covers 13 residues. Germline CDR1 SGHTA, CDR2 FQGTGA. Trimming stripped 5 bases from V and 2 bases from J, with 9 bases between.

The genes are TRBV28 and TRBJ2-3, with 8 bases lining up with TRBD2. The V and J ends lost 8 bases and 6 bases, in that order; junction bases with no gene match: 13. Germline values: CDR1 MDHEN, CDR2 SYDVKM. The CDR3 is 15 amino acids. CDR3 sequence (DNA): TGTGCCAGCGCCGGGGGGGGCTCGGGTTTGGATACGCAGTATTTT. It is translated as CASAGGGSGLDTQYF.

In this sample, this clone turned up once. The V gene is TRBV20-1, the J gene TRBJ1-2, with 7 positions matching TRBD1. The CDR3 has 13 residues. CDR1 and CDR2 from the germline V gene are DFQATT and SNEGSKA (reference sequence). The V gene end was trimmed by 4 bases and the J gene end by 8 bases; junction bases not matched to a gene: 10. This chain's CDR3 is CSAIDRVKVGYTF. The DNA for the CDR3 is TGCAGTGCTATTGACAGGGTTAAGGTCGGCTACACCTTC.

V and J are TRBV19 and TRBJ2-7; 9 nucleotides line up with TRBD1. The length of the CDR3 is 17 residues. After removal of 3 bases from V and 5 bases from J, the junction contained 14 bases not matched to a gene. The germline gives CDR1 LNHDA, CDR2 SQIVND (reference sequence). The CDR3 sequence: CASSIPVAGTGSHEQYF. Written as DNA, the CDR3 is TGTGCCAGTAGTATCCCAGTGGCCGGGACAGGGTCCCACGAGCAGTACTTC.

V usage is TRBV6-2 or TRBV6-3 and J usage is TRBJ2-1, with TRBD2 matching over 13 bases. Germline V gene lookup returns CDR1 MNHEY and CDR2 SVGEGT. This CDR3 has 16 residues. V shed 2 bases and J 15 bases; nucleotides not matched to a gene: 13. The CDR3 DNA follows: TGTGCCAGCAGTTACGTCCCGGGACTAGCGGGGACGGGGCGGTTCTTC. Amino acids: CASSYVPGLAGTGRFF.